The text below deals with one TCR beta chain. Deletions cut 4 bases from V and 2 bases from J, with 15 bases between. The CDR3 covers 15 residues. The V gene's germline CDR1 is SGHRS and CDR2 YFSETQ. This sample was included in a study of Ad26.COV2.S vaccination and SARS-CoV-2 variants. Documented treatment: about 20 received Ad26.COV2.S at low or high dose, single or two shots; several received placebo; per-sample allocation not given. The study sampled participants on day 63 after the first vaccine or placebo injection. Data came from immunoSEQ multiplex PCR; TCRdb stores just in-frame clones and leaves some out. The table records a few hundred thousand clones, over 75% of them present only once.

The J gene is TRBJ1-1, the V gene TRBV5-1; D not resolved. This TCR was sampled from a person aged 18 to 59 who received the Ad26.COV2.S COVID-19 vaccine or a placebo. Here the sequenced sample was peripheral blood, taken in a trial of Ad26.COV2.S vaccine versus placebo. CDR3 in DNA: TGCGCCAGCAGCCCCCGCGGGATTTCCAACACTGAAGCTTTCTTT. As protein: CASSPRGISNTEAFF. Filled out from reference TRBV5-1 and TRBJ1-1, the complete variable domain reads KAGVTQTPRYLIKTRGQQVTLSCSPISGHRSVSWYQQTPGQGLQFLFEYFSETQRNKGNFPGRFSGRQFSNSRSEMNVSTLELGDSALYLCASSPRGISNTEAFFGQGTRLTVV.